This record covers a single TCR beta chain. This record belongs to a study of blood T cell repertoires in COVID-19. TCRdb's table, derived via immunoSEQ multiplex PCR, lists solely in-frame clones and lacks some. The table records around 80,000 clones, around 80% of them present only once. Germline CDR1 reads LGHNA; CDR2 reads YNFKEQ. The CDR3 contains 15 residues. Trimming stripped 2 bases from V and 1 base from J, with 11 bases between. This chain joins TRBV4-2 and TRBJ2-5, with TRBD2 as a possible D gene (5 bases). The source material was peripheral blood. This TCR was recovered from a man of 80 years or more with acute or convalescent COVID-19. The CDR3 is CASSQYKRGQETQYF. DNA of the CDR3: TGTGCCAGCAGCCAATATAAACGGGGCCAAGAGACCCAGTACTTC.